The 22 T cell receptor beta chains given below trace back to one sample, sequenced in a study of Ad26.COV2.S vaccination and SARS-CoV-2 variants. Treatment described: 15 to 20 received Ad26.COV2.S at low or high dose, single or two shots; 5 received placebo; per-sample allocation not given. Sampling was performed 63 days after the first vaccine or placebo injection. Sequencing was performed with immunoSEQ multiplex PCR; in TCRdb, only in-frame clones are kept and a portion is missing. The sample shows 400,000 or so clones, 75% to 90% of them seen only once. The specimen comprised peripheral blood, sampled in a trial of Ad26.COV2.S vaccine versus placebo. The receptors derive from a person between 18 and 60 years old who received the Ad26.COV2.S COVID-19 vaccine or a placebo.

This chain uses TRBV7-9 with TRBJ2-5; the D is unclear. Trimming removed 2 bases from V and 4 bases from J, with 8 bases in between. This CDR3 region has 13 residues. Germline V lookup: CDR1 SEHNR, CDR2 FQNEAQ (reference sequence). The CDR3 DNA follows: TGTGCCAGCAGCTTAAACGTGGGAGAGACCCAGTACTTC. Amino acids: CASSLNVGETQYF.

The chain is built from TRBV19 and TRBJ1-1, with a tentative D call TRBD1 (5 bases). Trimming pared 5 bases from V and 6 bases from J, leaving 16 bases between. The CDR3 loop spans 14 amino acids. Per germline, CDR1 LNHDA and CDR2 SQIVND (reference sequence). CDR3 sequence (DNA): TGTGCCAGTAGTGGGTTCTCGAGGGGTTCTGAAGCTTTCTTT. Translated: CASSGFSRGSEAFF.

This clone was detected only once. The V call is TRBV7-6, the J call TRBJ2-5, with D hard to call. Per the germline V gene, CDR1 is SGHVS and CDR2 is FNYEAQ. The CDR3 covers 14 residues. V was clipped by 1 base and J by 5 bases, with 11 bases between them. The CDR3 reads CASSLGDSIETQYF. The CDR3 nucleotides read TGTGCCAGCAGCTTAGGTGATAGCATCGAGACCCAGTACTTC.

This clone was observed once. This sequence joins TRBV18 and TRBJ1-5; 7 bases map to TRBD1. The trim removed 3 bases at V and 0 bases at J, leaving 5 bases unmatched. Germline assignment: CDR1 KGHSH and CDR2 LQKENI. The CDR3 runs 16 residues. The CDR3 DNA follows: TGTGCCAGCTCACCCGACAGGGTGGTTAGCAATCAGCCCCAGCATTTT. Its translation: CASSPDRVVSNQPQHF.

The gene calls are TRBV12-3 or TRBV12-4 and TRBJ2-1; weak D call: TRBD1 (5 bases). The V gene lost 6 bases and the J gene lost 7 bases, with 13 bases spanning the gap. This CDR3 contains 13 residues. CDR3 DNA: TGTGCCAGCAGCCAGGGCCACGGGAATGAGCAGTTCTTC. It encodes CASSQGHGNEQFF.

The rearrangement joins TRBV5-1 to TRBJ1-1; D not resolved. The CDR3 is 14 residues long. CDR1 and CDR2 from the germline V gene are SGHRS and YFSETQ. Trimming stripped 1 base from V and 2 bases from J, with 9 bases between. The CDR3 DNA is TGCGCCAGCAGCTTGAAGGCTAGCAACACTGAAGCTTTCTTT. This translates into CASSLKASNTEAFF.

V usage is TRBV4-1 and J usage is TRBJ2-2, with 11 bases lining up with TRBD2. The CDR3 loop spans 14 amino acids. The V gene's germline CDR1 is MGHRA and CDR2 YSYEKL. The V segment lost 4 bases and the J segment 9 bases; nucleotides outside the gene matches: 4. CDR3 coding DNA: TGCGCCAGCAGCCTAGCGGGGGGGCCGTGGGAGCTGTTTTTT. Encoded protein: CASSLAGGPWELFF.

The gene calls are TRBV12-3 or TRBV12-4 and TRBJ1-3; no definite D call. CDR3 length: 13 residues. Between the trimmed V and J ends, which lost 2 bases and 0 bases, there was a span of 2 bases. CDR3 DNA sequence: TGTGCCAGCAGTTTAAGCTCTGGAAACACCATATATTTT. Its protein is CASSLSSGNTIYF.

The gene calls are TRBV18 and TRBJ1-1; no definite D call. V was trimmed by 3 bases and J by 1 base, leaving 18 bases between them. CDR3 length: 17 amino acids. CDR1 and CDR2 (germline): KGHSH, LQKENI. CDR3 sequence: CASSPSRTVRGNTEAFF. The CDR3 nucleotides read TGTGCCAGCTCACCTTCACGGACGGTTCGGGGGAACACTGAAGCTTTCTTT.

This chain links TRBV12-3 or TRBV12-4 with TRBJ2-3, with D possibly being TRBD2 (7 bases). The CDR3 extends over 13 amino acids. V was shortened by 9 bases and J by 5 bases, with 15 bases between the two germline ends. CDR3 protein: CASRGAMIDTQYF. For the CDR3, the DNA is TGTGCCAGTCGGGGGGCGATGATAGATACGCAGTATTTT.

J is TRBJ2-7 and V is TRBV20-1; D is ambiguous. Germline-derived CDR1 and CDR2 are DFQATT and SNEGSKA (reference sequence). Between the trimmed V and J ends, which lost 3 bases and 3 bases, there was a span of 6 bases. This CDR3 is built from 11 residues. The DNA for the CDR3 is TGCAGTGCTAGGTACGGCTACGAGCAGTACTTC. As protein: CSARYGYEQYF.

The V call is TRBV3-1 (or the pseudogene TRBV3-2), the J call TRBJ2-5; no clear D gene. This CDR3 region has 15 residues. Deletions cut 1 base from V and 1 base from J, with 10 bases between. Germline V CDR1 and CDR2: LGHDT, YNNKEL (reference sequence). The CDR3 reads CASSQAMQVQETQYF. CDR3 coding DNA: TGTGCCAGCAGCCAAGCTATGCAGGTCCAAGAGACCCAGTACTTC.

CDR3 DNA sequence: TGTGCCAGTAAGGAGGGGTCGAACACTGAAGCTTTCTTT. Its translation is CASKEGSNTEAFF. V and J are TRBV19 and TRBJ1-1; the D gene is possibly TRBD1 (5 bases). CDR1 is LNHDA, CDR2 SQIVND, per germline (reference sequence). V was shortened by 7 bases and J by 1 base, with 10 bases between the two germline ends. The CDR3 extends over 13 amino acids.

V and J are TRBV6-5 and TRBJ2-7; 9 positions match TRBD2. From germline, CDR1 is MNHEY and CDR2 SVGAGI. CDR3 size: 16 residues. V shed 2 bases, J shed 0 bases, and the junction held 5 bases outside the gene matches. The DNA of the CDR3 is TGTGCCAGCAGTTACGGAGCGGGGGGCTCCTCCTACGAGCAGTACTTC. This gives the protein CASSYGAGGSSYEQYF.

V usage is TRBV9 and J usage is TRBJ2-3, with D tentatively TRBD1 or TRBD2 (5 bases each). Germline loops: CDR1 SGDLS, CDR2 YYNGEE. Trimming shortened V by 4 bases and J by 1 base, and 10 bases separated the two germline ends. This CDR3 is built from 14 residues. The CDR3 spells CASSPGPGTDTQYF. The DNA for the CDR3 is TGTGCCAGCAGCCCGGGACCGGGCACAGATACGCAGTATTTT.

The gene calls are TRBV11-1 and TRBJ2-2, with D unclear. Trimming removed 3 bases from V and 6 bases from J, with 5 bases in between. The germline V gene has CDR1 SGHAT and CDR2 FQDESV (reference sequence). CDR3 length: 12 residues. CDR3 loop: CASSLISGELFF. CDR3 coding DNA: TGTGCCAGCAGCTTGATTTCCGGGGAGCTGTTTTTT.

Remarks on this clone: In the same sample, other DNA sequences code for this CDR3. The CDR3 here is CASSLGQTYEQYF. CDR3 nucleotides: TGTGCCAGCAGTTTAGGTCAGACCTACGAGCAGTACTTC. This sequence joins TRBV27 and TRBJ2-7; D is unclear. Germline assignment: CDR1 MNHEY and CDR2 SMNVEV (reference sequence). V lost 2 bases and J 2 bases, leaving 7 bases between the germline ends. CDR3 length: 13 residues.

The rearrangement uses TRBV5-1 and TRBJ2-7; 7 bases line up with TRBD1. This CDR3 spans 13 amino acids. Per the germline V gene, CDR1 is SGHRS and CDR2 is YFSETQ. J was trimmed by 6 bases and V by 6 bases; bases with no gene match: 9. DNA of the CDR3: TGCGCCAGCACAAAGCAGGGGGTCGGCGAGCAGTACTTC. Residues: CASTKQGVGEQYF.

This clone has only a few counts. The rearrangement joins TRBV6-5 to TRBJ2-2; D remains ambiguous. The CDR3 runs 13 residues. Germline V gene sequence: CDR1 MNHEY, CDR2 SVGAGI. The ends were cut back, 6 bases at V and 7 bases at J, with 12 bases in the middle. CDR3 loop: CASSGMIGGELFF. The CDR3 DNA is TGTGCCAGCAGCGGAATGATCGGCGGGGAGCTGTTTTTT.

V gene TRBV20-1 combines with J gene TRBJ2-1; no clear D gene. Germline V gives CDR1 DFQATT, CDR2 SNEGSKA (reference sequence). V was trimmed by 8 bases and J by 2 bases, leaving 7 bases between them. CDR3 length: 11 residues. CDR3 sequence: CSTLAYNEQFF. CDR3 coding DNA: TGCAGTACATTGGCCTACAATGAGCAGTTCTTC.

J is TRBJ1-1 and V is TRBV14; D gene ambiguous. The CDR3 spans 12 residues. V lost 2 bases to trimming and J lost 3 bases, with 4 bases between them. CDR1 SGHDN and CDR2 FVKESK come from the germline V gene. CDR3 protein: CASSQLDTEAFF. The CDR3 coding sequence is TGTGCCAGCAGCCAACTAGACACTGAAGCTTTCTTT.

This clone was picked up one time. This sequence joins TRBV24-1 and TRBJ2-1, with 9 nucleotides matching TRBD2. From germline, CDR1 is KGHDR and CDR2 SFDVKD. This CDR3 is built from 18 residues. Germline trimming cut 2 bases from V and 5 bases from J; bases unmatched to any gene: 12. CDR3 sequence reads: CATSDSDGGSGGDNEQFF. The CDR3 DNA sequence: TGTGCCACCAGTGATTCGGATGGGGGTAGCGGGGGAGACAATGAGCAGTTCTTC.